The subject of this entry is one T cell receptor (beta chain). Its matching antigen is unknown. The data originate from a study of OX40 agonist ivuxolimab in advanced cancers. On the study more broadly: Administration of intravenous ivuxolimab to patients occurred every 2 weeks at 0.01 to 10 mg/kg. It was permissible to have had prior anti-PD-1, anti-PD-L1 or anti-CTLA-4 therapy, and about 40% had some.

Study-wide results and limits: With doses of 0.1 to 3.0 mg/kg, CD4+ and CD8+ blood T cells had undergone clonal expansion by week 6.

Samples were taken at baseline and on day 1 of cycles 4 and 7. The V end lost 5 bases, the J end lost 15 bases, and 20 bases lay between the germline ends. Germline CDR1 and CDR2: MDHEN and SYDVKM. The CDR3 has 13 residues. Data came from immunoSEQ multiplex PCR; TCRdb stores just in-frame clones and leaves some out. Seen here are tens of thousands of clones, 70% to 90% observed once, and the top ten hold about 1.1%. The source of this sequence is an adult with an advanced solid tumor such as melanoma, head and neck, liver or kidney cancer. The chain carries TRBV28 and TRBJ1-5; D gene uncertain. The sequenced sample was CD4+ or CD8+ T cells sorted from blood, obtained in a trial of the OX40 agonist ivuxolimab. DNA of the CDR3: TGTGCCAGCAGTCCGCCCTTGGCTCCCCACGGGCATTTT. Protein product: CASSPPLAPHGHF.